The 10 T cell receptor beta chains below all came from one sample that was sequenced in a study of PD-L1 blockade in urothelial cancer. The protocol was immunoSEQ multiplex PCR, while the TCRdb copy is restricted to in-frame clones and leaves out a portion. The profile shows about 72,000 clones, more than 75% of them singletons. Time point defined: pretreatment peripheral blood. The sample consisted of PBMCs, taken around atezolizumab (anti-PD-L1) treatment. These receptors originate from a man in his sixties with urothelial cancer.

The chain recombines TRBV4-2 with TRBJ2-5; perhaps TRBD1 as D (6 bases). This CDR3 has 15 amino acids. V shed 2 bases and J shed 1 base, with 11 bases lying between them. The V gene's germline CDR1 is LGHNA and CDR2 YNFKEQ. The CDR3: CASSQPQGVQETQYF. The CDR3 region has the DNA TGTGCCAGCAGCCAACCACAGGGCGTCCAAGAGACCCAGTACTTC.

The chain recombines TRBV27 with TRBJ1-5; a weak D match, TRBD1 (6 bases). CDR1 MNHEY and CDR2 SMNVEV come from the germline V gene (reference sequence). CDR3 length: 15 amino acids. V was clipped by 6 bases and J by 3 bases, with 15 bases between them. In DNA form, the CDR3 reads TGTGCCAGCAGCGGAACAGGGCGCCTCAATCAGCCCCAGCATTTT. This gives the protein CASSGTGRLNQPQHF.

This clone was observed a handful of times. CDR3 DNA: TGTGCCAGCAGCCGAGGTGCCGGGGAGGGCTACACCTTC. Its protein is CASSRGAGEGYTF. The V call is TRBV7-3, the J call TRBJ1-2; D is unclear. Germline CDR1 and CDR2: SGHTA and FQGTGA. Trimming removed 5 bases at V and 8 bases at J, with 15 bases between. The CDR3 spans 13 residues.

This clone was observed once. The rearrangement links TRBV4-1 to TRBJ1-2; 7 bases map to TRBD1. Per the germline V gene, CDR1 is MGHRA and CDR2 is YSYEKL. The CDR3 extends over 14 amino acids. The V segment lost 1 base and the J segment 4 bases; nucleotides outside the gene matches: 3. This CDR3 is CASSQAAGGYGYTF. The CDR3 region has the DNA TGCGCCAGCAGCCAAGCCGCAGGGGGCTATGGCTACACCTTC.

The chain combines TRBV7-2 with TRBJ1-6, with D unresolved. CDR3 length: 17 residues. Germline CDR1 is SGHTA and CDR2 is FQGNSA. Trimming left V 1 base short and J 6 bases short, with 16 bases between. CDR3 in amino acids: CASSLDGRAYSNSPLHF. The CDR3 nucleotides read TGTGCCAGCAGCTTAGACGGGAGGGCTTATTCTAATTCACCCCTCCACTTT.

About this clone: The junction and the germline gene differ at one end; a read error may be behind it. The chain joins TRBV7-7 to TRBJ2-5, with a possible D match to TRBD2 (6 bases). The germline CDR1 and CDR2 sequences are SSHAT and FNYEAQ (reference sequence). The CDR3 is 15 residues long. The CDR3 DNA follows: TGTGCTAGCAGCGGCAGACTAGTGTTCGGCGAGACCCAGTACTTC. Protein sequence: CASSGRLVFGETQYF.

J is TRBJ1-2 and V is TRBV20-1; 7 bases line up with TRBD1. V was pared by 6 bases and J by 7 bases, with 5 bases of the junction left unmatched. The germline CDR1 and CDR2 sequences are DFQATT and SNEGSKA (reference sequence). CDR3 length equals 11 residues. The chain's CDR3 is CSAGAGGGYTF. In nucleotides, the CDR3 is TGCAGTGCCGGGGCAGGGGGTGGCTACACCTTC.

This sequence joins TRBV7-9 and TRBJ1-1; 7 nucleotides match TRBD1. CDR1 is SEHNR, CDR2 FQNEAQ, per germline (reference sequence). This CDR3 has 14 residues. Losses at the gene ends were 8 bases for V and 0 bases for J; bases not matched to a gene: 6. The CDR3 protein is CASLSGQMNTEAFF. As DNA, the CDR3 is TGTGCCAGCCTCTCGGGACAGATGAACACTGAAGCTTTCTTT.

The J gene is TRBJ2-5, the V gene TRBV5-4; TRBD2 matches at 10 bases. Per germline, CDR1 SGHNT and CDR2 YYREEE (reference sequence). V lost 1 base, J lost 3 bases, and 3 bases stayed unmatched. CDR3 length equals 15 residues. The CDR3 bases are TGTGCCAGCAGCTTGCGGCTAGCGGGGGAAGAGACCCAGTACTTC. Amino acid sequence: CASSLRLAGEETQYF. The full variable domain, its missing parts supplied by reference TRBV5-4 and TRBJ2-5, is ETGVTQSPTHLIKTRGQQVTLRCSSQSGHNTVSWYQQALGQGPQFIFQYYREEENGRGNFPPRFSGLQFPNYSSELNVNALELDDSALYLCASSLRLAGEETQYFGPGTRLLVL.

V usage is TRBV21-1 and J usage is TRBJ2-6; TRBD1 is taken as the D call from the table, unchecked against the DNA. TRBV21-1 is a pseudogene locus. The CDR3 has 17 residues. Here the CDR3 reads CASSQRTGRSGANVLTF. The CDR3, as DNA: TGTGCCAGCAGCCAACGGACAGGACGCTCTGGGGCCAACGTCCTGACTTTC.